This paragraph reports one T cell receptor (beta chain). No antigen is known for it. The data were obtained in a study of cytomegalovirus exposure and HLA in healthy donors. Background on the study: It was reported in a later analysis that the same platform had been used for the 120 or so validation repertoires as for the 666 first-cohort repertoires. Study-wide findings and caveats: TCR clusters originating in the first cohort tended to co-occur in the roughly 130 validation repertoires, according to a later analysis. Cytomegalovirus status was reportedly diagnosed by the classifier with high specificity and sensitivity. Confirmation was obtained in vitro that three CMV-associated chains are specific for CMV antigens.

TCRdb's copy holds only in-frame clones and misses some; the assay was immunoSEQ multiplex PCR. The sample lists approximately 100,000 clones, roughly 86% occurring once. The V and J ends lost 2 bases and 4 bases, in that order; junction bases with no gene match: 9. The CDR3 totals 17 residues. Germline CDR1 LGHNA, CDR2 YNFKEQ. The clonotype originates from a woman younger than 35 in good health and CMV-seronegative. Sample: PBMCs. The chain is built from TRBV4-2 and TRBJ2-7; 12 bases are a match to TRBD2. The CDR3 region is CASSQNSGTSGSYEQYF. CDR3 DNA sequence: TGTGCCAGCAGCCAAAATAGTGGGACTAGCGGGTCATACGAGCAGTACTTC.